The T cell receptor (beta chain) described here comes from a study of shared clonotypes between healthy human individuals. Study at large: A couple of women and a few men aged 18 to 49 served as donors. Used for every donor were three CD4 naive, three CD4 memory, two CD8 naive and one CD8 memory plate. Study outcomes and limitations: In having few donors, the study represented limited genetic and exposure-history diversity.

Germline CDR1 is SGDLS and CDR2 is YYNGEE. The CDR3 is 16 amino acids. The V gene end was trimmed by 4 bases and the J gene end by 6 bases; junction bases not matched to a gene: 13. About this clone: Its antigen is currently unknown.

This table comes from immunoSEQ multiplex PCR, and its TCRdb copy is limited to in-frame clones, with some not included. The sample lists 2 million to 2.5 million clones, 85% to 95% occurring once. The sequence was obtained from a man aged 18 to 30 in good health. Some clones in this sample may be carry-over from other donors' samples. The chain carries TRBV9 and TRBJ2-1; 7 nucleotides match TRBD1. Sequenced: naive CD4+ T cells from PBMCs. As to subset: CD45RA+ positively selected. The CDR3 DNA is TGTGCCAGCAGCCCCCGTTTGGCAGGGGGATTCAATGAGCAGTTCTTC. It yields the protein CASSPRLAGGFNEQFF.